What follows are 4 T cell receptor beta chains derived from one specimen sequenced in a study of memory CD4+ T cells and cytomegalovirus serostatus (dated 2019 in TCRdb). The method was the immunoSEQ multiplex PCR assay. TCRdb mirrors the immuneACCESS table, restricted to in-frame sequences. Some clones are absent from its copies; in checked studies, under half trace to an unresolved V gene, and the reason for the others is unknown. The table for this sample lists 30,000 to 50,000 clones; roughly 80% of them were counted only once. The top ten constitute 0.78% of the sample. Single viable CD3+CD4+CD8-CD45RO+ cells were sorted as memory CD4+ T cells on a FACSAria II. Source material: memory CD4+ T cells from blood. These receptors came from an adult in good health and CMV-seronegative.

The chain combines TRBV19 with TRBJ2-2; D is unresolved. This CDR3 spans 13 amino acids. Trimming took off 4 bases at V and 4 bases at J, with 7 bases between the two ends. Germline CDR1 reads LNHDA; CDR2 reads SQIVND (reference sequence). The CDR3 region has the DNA TGTGCCAGTAGTAAGACGGGCACCGGGGAGCTGTTTTTT. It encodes CASSKTGTGELFF.

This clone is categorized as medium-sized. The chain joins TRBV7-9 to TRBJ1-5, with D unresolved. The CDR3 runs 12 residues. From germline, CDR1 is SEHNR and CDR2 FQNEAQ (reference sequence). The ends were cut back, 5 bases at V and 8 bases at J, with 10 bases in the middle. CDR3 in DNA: TGTGCCAGCAGCCGTGCTATTGAGCCCCAGCATTTT. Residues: CASSRAIEPQHF.

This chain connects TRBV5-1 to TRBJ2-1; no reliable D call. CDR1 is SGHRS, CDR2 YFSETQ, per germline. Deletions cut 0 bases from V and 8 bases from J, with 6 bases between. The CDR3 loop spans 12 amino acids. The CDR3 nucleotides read TGCGCCAGCAGCTTGGAGGCTTATGAGCAGTTCTTC. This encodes CASSLEAYEQFF.

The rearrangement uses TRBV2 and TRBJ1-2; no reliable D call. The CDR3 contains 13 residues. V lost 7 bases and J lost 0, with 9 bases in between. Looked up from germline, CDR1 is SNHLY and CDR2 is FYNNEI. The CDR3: CASTEGPNYGYTF. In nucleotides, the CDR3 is TGTGCCAGCACAGAGGGCCCTAACTATGGCTACACCTTC.